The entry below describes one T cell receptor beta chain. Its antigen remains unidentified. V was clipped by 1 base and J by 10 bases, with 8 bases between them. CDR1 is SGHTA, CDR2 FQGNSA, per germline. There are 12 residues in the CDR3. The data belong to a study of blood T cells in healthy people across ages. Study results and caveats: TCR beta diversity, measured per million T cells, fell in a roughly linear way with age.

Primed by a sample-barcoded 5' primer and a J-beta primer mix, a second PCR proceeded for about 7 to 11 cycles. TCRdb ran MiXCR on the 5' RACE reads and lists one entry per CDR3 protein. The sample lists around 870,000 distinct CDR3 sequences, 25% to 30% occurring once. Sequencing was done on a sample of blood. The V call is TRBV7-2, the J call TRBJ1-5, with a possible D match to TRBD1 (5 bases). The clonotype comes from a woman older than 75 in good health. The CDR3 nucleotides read TGTGCCAGCAGCTTAGAGAGGGGTCCCCAGCATTTT. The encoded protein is CASSLERGPQHF.